The 26 T cell receptor beta chains reported below all come from one sample, sequenced in a study of blood T cell repertoires in COVID-19. Sequencing used immunoSEQ multiplex PCR; TCRdb keeps in-frame clones, though not all of them. The sample has about 330,000 clones, around 87% seen once; the top ten hold about 5.2%. The material sequenced was PBMCs or T cells enriched from blood (not recorded which). These TCRs come from a young woman who had recovered from COVID-19.

A single count supports this clone. This sequence joins TRBV3-1 (or the pseudogene TRBV3-2) and TRBJ1-4, with unresolved D. Germline lookup yields CDR1 LGHDT and CDR2 YNNKEL (reference sequence). Trimming pared 0 bases from V and 0 bases from J, leaving 2 bases between. This CDR3 is 14 amino acids long. The DNA for the CDR3 is TGTGCCAGCAGCCAAGACACAACTAATGAAAAACTGTTTTTT. It specifies CASSQDTTNEKLFF.

The rearrangement links TRBV19 to TRBJ1-2; TRBD1 agrees at 10 bases. Germline V gene data show CDR1 as LNHDA and CDR2 as SQIVND (reference sequence). V gave up 5 bases and J gave up 4 bases; unmatched junction bases: 10. The length of the CDR3 is 16 residues. CDR3: CASSRSSTGGLYGYTF. In DNA, the CDR3 is TGTGCCAGTAGTCGGTCCTCGACAGGGGGCCTCTATGGCTACACCTTC.

CDR3 DNA sequence: TGTGCCAGTAGTACGCCCCCTTGGGGCGTCATGAACACCGGGGAGCTGTTTTTT. It translates to CASSTPPWGVMNTGELFF. The chain has TRBV19 and TRBJ2-2; D is possibly TRBD1 (5 bases). CDR1 and CDR2 (germline): LNHDA, SQIVND (reference sequence). V lost 4 bases and J lost 1, with 19 bases in between. This CDR3 has 18 amino acids.

A single count supports this clone. V usage is TRBV5-1 and J usage is TRBJ2-2; 7 bases align to TRBD2. The junction had 3 bases not matched to a gene; V was cut back by 2 bases and J by 2 bases. Per germline, CDR1 SGHRS and CDR2 YFSETQ. The CDR3 runs to 15 residues. The CDR3 coding sequence is TGCGCCAGCAGCTTTCGGGGGGAAAACACCGGGGAGCTGTTTTTT. Its translation: CASSFRGENTGELFF. The variable domain in full, with the rest retrieved from reference TRBV5-1 and TRBJ2-2, is KAGVTQTPRYLIKTRGQQVTLSCSPISGHRSVSWYQQTPGQGLQFLFEYFSETQRNKGNFPGRFSGRQFSNSRSEMNVSTLELGDSALYLCASSFRGENTGELFFGEGSRLTVL.

V is TRBV7-6 and J is TRBJ2-2, with 8 bases matching TRBD1. V lost 5 bases and J lost 7; bases outside the gene matches: 24. Germline CDR1 and CDR2: SGHVS and FNYEAQ. The CDR3 sequence is 20 residues long. The CDR3 reads CASSPYRGVGASRKGGELFF. The CDR3 region has the DNA TGTGCCAGCAGCCCTTACAGGGGGGTCGGGGCCAGCAGAAAGGGCGGGGAGCTGTTTTTT.

The chain joins TRBV5-1 to TRBJ1-1; weak D call: TRBD1 (6 bases). Germline CDR1 SGHRS, CDR2 YFSETQ. V lost 2 bases to trimming and J lost 0 bases, with 8 bases between them. This CDR3 is built from 14 residues. The CDR3 nucleotides read TGCGCCAGCAGCTTTTCAGGGGTGAACACTGAAGCTTTCTTT. Amino acid sequence: CASSFSGVNTEAFF.

This clone was counted at least ten times. The rearrangement uses TRBV6-7 and TRBJ1-4; D remains ambiguous. TRBV6-7 is labeled an ORF, and its function is uncertain. The CDR3 contains 13 residues. V was clipped by 7 bases and J by 2 bases, with 8 bases between them. The CDR3 DNA reads as TGTGCCAGCACGGCAGGTACTAATGAAAAACTGTTTTTT. It encodes CASTAGTNEKLFF.

The chain carries TRBV10-3 and TRBJ1-2; tentative D call: TRBD1 (5 bases). Trimming removed 4 bases from V and 6 bases from J, with 12 bases in between. Germline V gives CDR1 ENHRY, CDR2 SYGVKD. The CDR3 is 13 amino acids. CDR3 sequence reads: CAISGVEGDGYTF. CDR3 coding DNA: TGTGCCATCAGTGGGGTAGAAGGGGATGGCTACACCTTC.

CDR3 protein: CASSLSTGYNEQFF. For the CDR3, the DNA is TGTGCCAGCAGCTTGTCGACGGGATACAATGAGCAGTTCTTC. V is TRBV5-4 and J is TRBJ2-1; D possibly corresponds to TRBD2 (5 bases). V was shortened by 1 base and J by 4 bases, with 9 bases between the two germline ends. CDR1 is SGHNT, CDR2 YYREEE, per germline (reference sequence). CDR3 length equals 14 residues.

The chain carries TRBV4-1 and TRBJ1-2; D possibly corresponds to TRBD1 (5 bases). V shed 1 base and J shed 2 bases, with 17 bases lying between them. CDR3 length: 17 amino acids. Germline-derived CDR1 and CDR2 are MGHRA and YSYEKL. The CDR3 loop reads CASSQGSLPGWNYGYTF. CDR3 coding DNA: TGCGCCAGCAGCCAAGGATCTCTTCCAGGGTGGAACTATGGCTACACCTTC.

The chain is built from TRBV7-2 and TRBJ1-4; D gene ambiguous. Germline V gives CDR1 SGHTA, CDR2 FQGNSA. This CDR3 contains 13 residues. Trimming cost V 0 bases and J 5 bases, with 4 bases left between them. The CDR3 DNA sequence: TGTGCCAGCAGCTTAGCGAGAAATGAAAAACTGTTTTTT. This sequence encodes CASSLARNEKLFF.

The CDR3 sequence: CASSFRQAASTDTQYF. The CDR3 DNA reads as TGTGCCAGCAGTTTCCGACAGGCCGCTAGCACAGATACGCAGTATTTT. The chain uses TRBV6-2 or TRBV6-3 and TRBJ2-3; possible D gene TRBD1, 6 bases. V lost 4 bases to trimming and J lost 0 bases, with 14 bases between them. Per germline, CDR1 MNHEY and CDR2 SVGEGT. The CDR3 is made up of 16 amino acids.

The chain has TRBV4-3 and TRBJ1-1; TRBD1 matches at 7 bases. Germline V gene data show CDR1 as LGHNA and CDR2 as YSLEER. CDR3 length: 15 residues. Losses at the gene ends were 3 bases for V and 3 bases for J; bases not matched to a gene: 7. The CDR3: CASSQEGQLYTEAFF. For the CDR3, the DNA is TGCGCCAGCAGCCAGGAGGGACAGCTGTACACTGAAGCTTTCTTT.

The chain is built from TRBV28 and TRBJ1-3, with unresolved D. Germline V lookup: CDR1 MDHEN, CDR2 SYDVKM. The CDR3 spans 15 residues. V was trimmed by 5 bases and J by 2 bases, leaving 13 bases between them. For the CDR3, the DNA is TGTGCCAGCAGTCTGTCGGAGGGCACTGGAAACACCATATATTTT. Protein product: CASSLSEGTGNTIYF. The full variable domain, rest sourced from reference TRBV28 and TRBJ1-3, is DVKVTQSSRYLVKRTGEKVFLECVQDMDHENMFWYRQDPGLGLRLIYFSYDVKMKEKGDIPEGYSVSREKKERFSLILESASTNQTSMYLCASSLSEGTGNTIYFGEGSWLTVV.

The chain links TRBV7-9 to TRBJ1-3; 7 bases map to TRBD1. CDR3 length: 19 residues. After removal of 5 bases from V and 0 bases from J, the junction contained 16 bases not matched to a gene. Germline CDR1 reads SEHNR; CDR2 reads FQNEAQ (reference sequence). The CDR3 DNA follows: TGTGCCAGCAGCCCGGGGACAGCCCGTTCCCTGAGCTCTGGAAACACCATATATTTT. It yields the protein CASSPGTARSLSSGNTIYF.

The gene calls are TRBV7-9 and TRBJ1-2; TRBD1 matches at 7 bases. Per the germline V gene, CDR1 is SEHNR and CDR2 is FQNEAQ (reference sequence). The ends lost 5 bases at V and 1 base at J; junction bases unmatched: 13. The CDR3 contains 17 residues. CDR3 sequence (DNA): TGTGCCAGCAGCCCCCCCGCAGGGGGGTTAATTAACTATGGCTACACCTTC. Amino acid sequence: CASSPPAGGLINYGYTF. Filled out from reference TRBV7-9 and TRBJ1-2, the complete variable domain reads DTGVSQNPRHKITKRGQNVTFRCDPISEHNRLYWYRQTLGQGPEFLTYFQNEAQLEKSRLLSDRFSAERPKGSFSTLEIQRTEQGDSAMYLCASSPPAGGLINYGYTFGSGTRLTVV.

The chain uses TRBV3-1 (or the pseudogene TRBV3-2) and TRBJ1-2, with TRBD1 matching 7 bases. The CDR3 totals 16 residues. Germline V lookup: CDR1 LGHDT, CDR2 YNNKEL (reference sequence). V lost 0 bases, J lost 8 bases, and 12 bases stayed unmatched. The CDR3 reads CASSQDIGQGVQGYTF. As DNA, the CDR3 is TGTGCCAGCAGCCAAGATATCGGTCAGGGGGTTCAGGGCTACACCTTC.

J is TRBJ1-3 and V is TRBV4-1; D possibly corresponds to TRBD1 (5 bases). The length of the CDR3 is 16 residues. With 5 bases removed from V and 0 bases from J, the gap between germline ends came to 14 bases. The germline gives CDR1 MGHRA, CDR2 YSYEKL. CDR3 residues: CASSLFFQGSGNTIYF. The CDR3 region has the DNA TGCGCCAGCAGCTTATTCTTTCAGGGCTCTGGAAACACCATATATTTT.

The gene calls are TRBV28 and TRBJ2-1; the match to TRBD1 covers 9 bases. The CDR3 covers 17 residues. Germline V lookup: CDR1 MDHEN, CDR2 SYDVKM. Losses at the gene ends were 7 bases for V and 6 bases for J; bases not matched to a gene: 16. The CDR3 loop is CASTPFEGGQGGNEQFF. CDR3 nucleotides: TGTGCCAGCACCCCCTTCGAGGGGGGACAGGGAGGCAATGAGCAGTTCTTC.

This clone turned up a few times. The chain employs TRBV5-1 and TRBJ1-3; 7 nucleotides agree with TRBD1. The CDR3 covers 15 residues. V shed 4 bases and J 2 bases; nucleotides not matched to a gene: 6. The germline V gene has CDR1 SGHRS and CDR2 YFSETQ. The CDR3 sequence: CASSGNQGAGNTIYF. CDR3 bases: TGCGCCAGCAGCGGTAATCAGGGGGCTGGAAACACCATATATTTT.

The chain has TRBV3-1 (or the pseudogene TRBV3-2) and TRBJ1-3; D is ambiguous. The CDR3 sequence is 15 residues long. Deletions cut 1 base from V and 0 bases from J, with 7 bases between. CDR1 and CDR2 (germline): LGHDT, YNNKEL (reference sequence). The CDR3 is CASSQVAISGNTIYF. In DNA form, the CDR3 reads TGTGCCAGCAGCCAAGTCGCGATCTCTGGAAACACCATATATTTT.

The chain is built from TRBV3-1 (or the pseudogene TRBV3-2) and TRBJ2-5, with D possibly matching TRBD2 (6 bases). V was shortened by 4 bases and J by 2 bases, with 14 bases between the two germline ends. CDR3 length equals 15 residues. Germline lookup yields CDR1 LGHDT and CDR2 YNNKEL (reference sequence). CDR3 region: CASSRGGSFQETQYF. As DNA, the CDR3 is TGTGCCAGCAGCCGGGGAGGTAGCTTTCAAGAGACCCAGTACTTC.

The chain uses TRBV4-1 and TRBJ2-5; 7 bases line up with TRBD2. The CDR3 runs 15 residues. With V trimmed by 1 base and J by 5 bases, 7 bases remained unmatched. Germline CDR1 and CDR2: MGHRA and YSYEKL. The CDR3 here is CASSQGMRGGETQYF. CDR3 bases: TGCGCCAGCAGCCAAGGGATGAGGGGAGGGGAGACCCAGTACTTC.

This chain connects TRBV12-3 or TRBV12-4 to TRBJ1-2, with TRBD1 as a possible D gene (6 bases). The CDR3 sequence is 13 residues long. Trimming took off 6 bases at V and 7 bases at J, with 15 bases between the two ends. The CDR3 DNA reads TGTGCCAGCAGCACCACAGGGAAAGCTGGCTACACCTTC. Protein product: CASSTTGKAGYTF.

The rearrangement links TRBV7-9 to TRBJ2-1; a possible D gene is TRBD1 (6 bases). The CDR3 is made up of 16 amino acids. The V gene's germline CDR1 is SEHNR and CDR2 FQNEAQ (reference sequence). The V end was cut by 5 bases, the J end by 8 bases, with 22 bases between. CDR3 protein: CASSPPLTGLGDEQFF. CDR3 bases: TGTGCCAGCAGCCCGCCCCTGACAGGTCTGGGGGATGAGCAGTTCTTC.

The rearrangement links TRBV4-1 to TRBJ1-5; D unclear. There are 14 residues in the CDR3. Trimming shortened V by 4 bases and J by 7 bases, and 14 bases separated the two germline ends. The V gene's germline CDR1 is MGHRA and CDR2 YSYEKL. The CDR3 here is CASSRFLTNQPQHF. The CDR3 nucleotides are TGCGCCAGCAGCCGATTCTTAACAAACCAGCCCCAGCATTTT.